This T cell receptor beta chain was identified during a study of cytomegalovirus exposure and HLA in healthy donors. Study outcomes and limitations: Certain sequence variants were highly shared and formed a cluster, and this cluster was likely a sequencing artifact.

CDR1 is LGHNA and CDR2 is YNFKEQ in the germline V gene. The CDR3 runs 15 residues. V lost 1 base to trimming and J lost 4 bases; unmatched junction nucleotides: 5. Points on this clone: Its antigen remains unidentified.

The PCR had 60 Vbeta and 13 Jbeta primers. Method: immunoSEQ multiplex PCR; TCRdb's copy keeps in-frame clones and lacks some. The sample contains 150,000 to 200,000 clones, roughly a tenth of which appear only once. This receptor was obtained from a woman under 40 in good health and CMV-seropositive. The rearrangement joins TRBV4-2 to TRBJ2-7, with 9 bases fitting TRBD2. Material: PBMCs. The CDR3 spells CASSQVWTSDYEQYF. Written as DNA, the CDR3 is TGTGCCAGCAGCCAAGTATGGACTAGCGATTACGAGCAGTACTTC.